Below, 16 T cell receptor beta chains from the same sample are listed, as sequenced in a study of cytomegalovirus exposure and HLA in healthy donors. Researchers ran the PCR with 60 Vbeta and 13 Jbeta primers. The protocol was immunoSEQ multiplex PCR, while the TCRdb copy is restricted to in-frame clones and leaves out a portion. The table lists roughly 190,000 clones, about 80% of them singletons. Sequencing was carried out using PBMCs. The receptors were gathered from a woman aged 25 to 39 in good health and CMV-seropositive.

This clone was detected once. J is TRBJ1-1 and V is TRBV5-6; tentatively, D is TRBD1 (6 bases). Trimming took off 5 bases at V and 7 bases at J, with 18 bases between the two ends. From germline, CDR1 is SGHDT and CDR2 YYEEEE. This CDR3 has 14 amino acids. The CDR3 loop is CASRTGGRHGEAFF. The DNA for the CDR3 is TGTGCCAGCAGAACGGGGGGCCGACACGGTGAAGCTTTCTTT.

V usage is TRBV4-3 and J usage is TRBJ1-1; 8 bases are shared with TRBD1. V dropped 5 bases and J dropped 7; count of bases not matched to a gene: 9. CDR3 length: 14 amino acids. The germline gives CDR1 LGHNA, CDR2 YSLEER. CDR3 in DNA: TGCGCCAGCAGCACGACAGGGGATCGGAATGAAGCTTTCTTT. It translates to CASSTTGDRNEAFF.

CDR3 sequence: CAKRQVQLMNTEAFF. Here the CDR3 DNA reads TGTGCCAAACGACAGGTCCAGCTCATGAACACTGAAGCTTTCTTT. V and J are TRBV28 and TRBJ1-1; D might be TRBD1 (6 bases). Germline V gene sequence: CDR1 MDHEN, CDR2 SYDVKM. V was shortened by 10 bases and J by 0 bases, with 18 bases between the two germline ends. There are 15 residues in the CDR3. The whole variable domain, remainder taken from reference TRBV28 and TRBJ1-1, is DVKVTQSSRYLVKRTGEKVFLECVQDMDHENMFWYRQDPGLGLRLIYFSYDVKMKEKGDIPEGYSVSREKKERFSLILESASTNQTSMYLCAKRQVQLMNTEAFFGQGTRLTVV.

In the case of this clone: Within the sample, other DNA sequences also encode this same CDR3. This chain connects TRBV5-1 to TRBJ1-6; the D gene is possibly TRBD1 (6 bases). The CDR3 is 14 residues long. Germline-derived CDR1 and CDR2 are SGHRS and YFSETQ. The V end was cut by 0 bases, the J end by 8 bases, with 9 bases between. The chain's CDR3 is CASSLDRADSPLHF. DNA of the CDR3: TGCGCCAGCAGCTTGGACAGGGCTGATTCACCCCTCCACTTT.

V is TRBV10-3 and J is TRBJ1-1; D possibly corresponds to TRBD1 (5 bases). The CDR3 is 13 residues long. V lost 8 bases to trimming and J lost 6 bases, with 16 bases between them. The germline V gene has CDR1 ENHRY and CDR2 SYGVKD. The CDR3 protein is CAIGMVEGSEAFF. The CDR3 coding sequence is TGTGCCATCGGCATGGTGGAGGGGTCTGAAGCTTTCTTT.

In nucleotides, the CDR3 is TGTGCCTGGAGTGTGAAAGGGGATAAAGAAAAACTGTTTTTT. Its protein product is CAWSVKGDKEKLFF. The V call is TRBV30, the J call TRBJ1-4, with D possibly TRBD1 on 5 matching bases. The V gene lost 0 bases and the J gene lost 8 bases, with 13 bases spanning the gap. The CDR3 is made up of 14 amino acids. Germline V CDR1 and CDR2: GTSNPN, SVGIG (reference sequence).

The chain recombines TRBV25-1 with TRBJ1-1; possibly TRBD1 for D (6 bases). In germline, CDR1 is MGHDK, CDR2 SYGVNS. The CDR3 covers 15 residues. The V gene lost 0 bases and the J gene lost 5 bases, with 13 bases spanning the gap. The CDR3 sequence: CASSEYQRGTTEAFF. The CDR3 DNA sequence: TGTGCCAGCAGTGAATATCAACGTGGGACAACTGAAGCTTTCTTT. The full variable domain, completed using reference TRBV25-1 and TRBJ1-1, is EADIYQTPRYLVIGTGKKITLECSQTMGHDKMYWYQQDPGMELHLIHYSYGVNSTEKGDLSSESTVSRIRTEHFPLTLESARPSHTSQYLCASSEYQRGTTEAFFGQGTRLTVV.

CDR3 sequence: CASSSGPEGETQYF. CDR3 bases: TGTGCCAGCAGCTCGGGACCGGAGGGAGAGACCCAGTACTTC. The V call is TRBV11-3, the J call TRBJ2-5; D perhaps matches TRBD2 (6 bases). V was trimmed by 4 bases and J by 4 bases, leaving 13 bases between them. The germline CDR1 and CDR2 sequences are SGHNT and YENEEA. The CDR3 consists of 14 residues.

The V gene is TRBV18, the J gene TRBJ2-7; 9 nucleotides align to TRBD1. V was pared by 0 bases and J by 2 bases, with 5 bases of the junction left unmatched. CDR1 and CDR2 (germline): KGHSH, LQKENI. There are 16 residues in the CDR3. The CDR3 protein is CASSPPAGTGPYEQYF. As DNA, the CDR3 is TGTGCCAGCTCACCACCGGCCGGGACAGGGCCCTACGAGCAGTACTTC.

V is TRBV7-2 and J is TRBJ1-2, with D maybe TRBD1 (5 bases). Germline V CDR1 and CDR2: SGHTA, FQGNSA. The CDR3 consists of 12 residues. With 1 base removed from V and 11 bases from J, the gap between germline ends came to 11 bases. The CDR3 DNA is TGTGCCAGCAGCTTAGTGGGCAGGGCGTACACCTTC. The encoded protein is CASSLVGRAYTF.

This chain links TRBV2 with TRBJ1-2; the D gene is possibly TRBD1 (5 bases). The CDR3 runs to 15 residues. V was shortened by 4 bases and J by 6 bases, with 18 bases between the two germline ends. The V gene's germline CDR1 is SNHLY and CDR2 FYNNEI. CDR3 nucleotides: TGTGCCAGCAGTGTATCGGAGCTGGGGCCAGATGGCTACACCTTC. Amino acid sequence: CASSVSELGPDGYTF.

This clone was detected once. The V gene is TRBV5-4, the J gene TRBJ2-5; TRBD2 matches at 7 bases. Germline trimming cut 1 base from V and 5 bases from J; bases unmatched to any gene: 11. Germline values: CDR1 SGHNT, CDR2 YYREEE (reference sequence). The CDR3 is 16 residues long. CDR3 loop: CASSLSGRGGGETQYF. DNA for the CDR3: TGTGCCAGCAGCTTGAGTGGGCGCGGGGGAGGGGAGACCCAGTACTTC. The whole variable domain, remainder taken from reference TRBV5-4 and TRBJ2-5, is ETGVTQSPTHLIKTRGQQVTLRCSSQSGHNTVSWYQQALGQGPQFIFQYYREEENGRGNFPPRFSGLQFPNYSSELNVNALELDDSALYLCASSLSGRGGGETQYFGPGTRLLVL.

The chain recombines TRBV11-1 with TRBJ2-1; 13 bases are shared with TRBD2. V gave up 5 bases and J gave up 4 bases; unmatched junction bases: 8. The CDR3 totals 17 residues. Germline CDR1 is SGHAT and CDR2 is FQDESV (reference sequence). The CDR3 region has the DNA TGTGCCAGCAGCCGGACTAGCGGGGGCCTTGAGTACAATGAGCAGTTCTTC. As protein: CASSRTSGGLEYNEQFF.

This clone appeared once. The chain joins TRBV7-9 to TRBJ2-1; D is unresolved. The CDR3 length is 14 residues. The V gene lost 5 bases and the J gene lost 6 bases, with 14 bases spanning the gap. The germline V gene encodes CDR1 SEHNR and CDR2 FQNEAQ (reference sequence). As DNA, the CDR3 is TGTGCCAGCAGCCCACCTAACAGAGCCAATGAGCAGTTCTTC. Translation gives CASSPPNRANEQFF. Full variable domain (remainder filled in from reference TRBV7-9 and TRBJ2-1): DTGVSQNPRHKITKRGQNVTFRCDPISEHNRLYWYRQTLGQGPEFLTYFQNEAQLEKSRLLSDRFSAERPKGSFSTLEIQRTEQGDSAMYLCASSPPNRANEQFFGPGTRLTVL.

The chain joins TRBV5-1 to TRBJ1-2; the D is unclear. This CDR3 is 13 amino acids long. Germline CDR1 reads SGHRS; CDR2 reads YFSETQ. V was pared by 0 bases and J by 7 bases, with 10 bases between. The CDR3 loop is CASSLGVRAGYTF. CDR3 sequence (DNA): TGCGCCAGCAGCTTGGGAGTGAGGGCTGGCTACACCTTC.

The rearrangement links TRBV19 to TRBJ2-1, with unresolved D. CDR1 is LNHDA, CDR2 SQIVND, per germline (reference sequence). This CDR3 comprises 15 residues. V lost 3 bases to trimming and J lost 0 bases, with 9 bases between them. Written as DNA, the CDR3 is TGTGCCAGTAGTATTCTGCAGAACTCCTACAATGAGCAGTTCTTC. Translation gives CASSILQNSYNEQFF.